This T cell receptor (beta chain) comes out of a study of cytomegalovirus exposure and HLA in healthy donors. Study context: The approximately 670 first-cohort repertoires shared a platform with the 130 or so validation repertoires, as reported in a later analysis.

Comments on this clone: Its antigen remains unidentified.

Trimming shortened V by 2 bases and J by 4 bases, and 15 bases separated the two germline ends. CDR3 size: 16 residues. Germline CDR1 and CDR2: LNHDA and SQIVND (reference sequence). Sequencing used immunoSEQ multiplex PCR; TCRdb keeps in-frame clones, though not all of them. The sample has approximately 260,000 clones, about 86% seen once. Study outcomes and limitations: According to a subsequent analysis, TCR clusters from the first cohort were inclined to appear together in the 110 or so validation repertoires.

V is TRBV19 and J is TRBJ1-5; weak D call: TRBD1 (5 bases). Specimen: PBMCs. The TCR originated in a woman aged 25 to 39 in good health and CMV-seropositive. CDR3: CASSIYALGGNQPQHF. CDR3 bases: TGTGCCAGTAGTATATACGCGCTGGGGGGAAATCAGCCCCAGCATTTT.